This entry lists 6 T cell receptor beta chains sequenced from one sample in a study of post-analysis software for immune sequencing data. Their target antigens are unknown. Study findings and constraints: Patients showed TRBV5-6, TRBV5-1 and TRBV20-1 among 4 or 5 TRBV segments more frequent than in controls.

Every TCR beta cDNA library bore unique molecular identifiers. TCRdb independently ran MiXCR on the PCR reads; one entry per CDR3 protein. This table holds about 200,000 distinct CDR3 sequences, 29% found once. The sequenced material came from blood. These receptors originate from a girl between 2 and 17 years old with multiple sclerosis.

This clonotype was seen many times. The V call is TRBV12-3 or TRBV12-4, the J call TRBJ1-1; D is undetermined. Trimming removed 5 bases from V and 4 bases from J, with 5 bases in between. This CDR3 region has 11 residues. The chain's CDR3 is CASSLRTEAFF. The CDR3 coding sequence is TGTGCCAGCAGTCTCCGCACTGAAGCTTTCTTT.

This sequence joins TRBV19 and TRBJ2-3, with D possibly being TRBD2 (6 bases). Trimming left V 6 bases short and J 4 bases short, with 17 bases between. Germline V gene sequence: CDR1 LNHDA, CDR2 SQIVND (reference sequence). The CDR3 sequence is 15 residues long. CDR3 amino acids: CASRKRGSDADTQYF. The CDR3 region has the DNA TGTGCCAGTAGAAAACGGGGGTCCGACGCAGATACGCAGTATTTT.

This chain connects TRBV5-1 to TRBJ1-2; no clear D. The CDR3 length is 14 residues. The germline CDR1 and CDR2 sequences are SGHRS and YFSETQ. V was pared by 4 bases and J by 1 base, with 11 bases between. This CDR3 is CASSKDGGNYGYTF. CDR3 in DNA: TGCGCCAGCAGCAAGGACGGCGGTAACTATGGCTACACCTTC. The whole variable domain, filled in from reference TRBV5-1 and TRBJ1-2, reads KAGVTQTPRYLIKTRGQQVTLSCSPISGHRSVSWYQQTPGQGLQFLFEYFSETQRNKGNFPGRFSGRQFSNSRSEMNVSTLELGDSALYLCASSKDGGNYGYTFGSGTRLTVV.

The table lists this clonotype with many counts. The chain combines TRBV9 with TRBJ2-3; no firm D call. Germline V CDR1 and CDR2: SGDLS, YYNGEE. The V and J ends lost 5 bases and 6 bases respectively, with 16 bases between them. This CDR3 contains 14 residues. DNA for the CDR3: TGTGCCAGCAGAGCGACCTCTCGTTCCGATACGCAGTATTTT. Residues: CASRATSRSDTQYF.

This clonotype was detected only a few times. One junction end does not reproduce the germline sequence, and a read error may be involved. The chain employs TRBV5-6 and TRBJ2-5, with TRBD2 matching over 7 bases. This CDR3 spans 14 amino acids. Looked up from germline, CDR1 is SGHDT and CDR2 is YYEEEE. For the CDR3, the DNA is TGTGCCAGCAGCCCGCCGGGACTACAAGAGATCCAGTACTTC. It is translated as CASSPPGLQEIQYF.

Note on this clonotype: The CDR3 carries no conserved terminal phenylalanine or tryptophan, so it likely arises from a read error. The gene calls are TRBV20-1 and TRBJ1-1; D gene unclear. The CDR3 is 12 residues long. Germline V CDR1 and CDR2: DFQATT, SNEGSKA (reference sequence). V gave up 0 bases and J gave up 11 bases, with 13 bases separating them. This CDR3 is CSAREGSIVAFV. In DNA, the CDR3 is TGCAGTGCTAGAGAGGGCAGTATAGTGGCTTTCGTT.